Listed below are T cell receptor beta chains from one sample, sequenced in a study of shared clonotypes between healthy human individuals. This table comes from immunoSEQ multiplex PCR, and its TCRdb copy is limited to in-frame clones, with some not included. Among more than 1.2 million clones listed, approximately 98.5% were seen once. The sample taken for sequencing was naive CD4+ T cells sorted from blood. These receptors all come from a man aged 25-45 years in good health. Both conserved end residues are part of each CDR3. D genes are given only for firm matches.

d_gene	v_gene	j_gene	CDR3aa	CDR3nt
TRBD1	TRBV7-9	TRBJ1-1	CASSSRGQGSTEAFF	TGTGCCAGCAGCTCCCGCGGACAGGGGAGCACTGAAGCTTTCTTT
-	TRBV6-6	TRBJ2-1	CASSYSSVGLEQFF	TGTGCCAGCAGTTACAGTTCCGTGGGGCTTGAGCAGTTCTTC
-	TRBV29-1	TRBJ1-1	CSVIKLSNTEAFF	TGCAGCGTTATAAAGCTGTCTAACACTGAAGCTTTCTTT
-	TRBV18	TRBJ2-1	CASSRIDSTYNEQFF	TGTGCCAGCTCACGGATAGACTCCACCTACAATGAGCAGTTCTTC
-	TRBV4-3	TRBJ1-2	CASSQDSLGGYTF	TGCGCCAGCAGCCAAGATTCCCTTGGTGGCTACACCTTC
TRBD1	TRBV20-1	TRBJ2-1	CSAGTGEQFF	TGCAGTGCAGGGACAGGTGAGCAGTTCTTC
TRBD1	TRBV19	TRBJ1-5	CASSPGDRGLLSNQPQHF	TGTGCCAGTAGCCCCGGGGACAGGGGGCTGTTAAGCAATCAGCCCCAGCATTTT
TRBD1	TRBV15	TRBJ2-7	CATSHLRDRYEQYF	TGTGCCACCAGCCACCTTCGGGACAGGTACGAGCAGTACTTC
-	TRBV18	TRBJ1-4	CASSPPQRGTNEKLFF	TGTGCCAGCTCACCACCCCAGCGGGGAACTAATGAAAAACTGTTTTTT
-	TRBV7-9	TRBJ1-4	CASSLRVGIGNEKLFF	TGTGCCAGCAGCTTACGAGTTGGAATTGGTAATGAAAAACTGTTTTTT
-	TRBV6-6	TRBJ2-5	CASTSSGAGAQETQYF	TGTGCCAGCACCTCGAGTGGGGCCGGGGCCCAAGAGACCCAGTACTTC
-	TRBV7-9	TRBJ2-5	CASSLGTELGTQYF	TGTGCCAGCAGCTTGGGGACTGAGTTGGGGACCCAGTACTTC
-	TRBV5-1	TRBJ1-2	CASSRMLTGTNYGYTF	TGCGCCAGCAGCCGGATGCTCACAGGGACCAACTATGGCTACACCTTC